This paragraph reports one T cell receptor (beta chain). This record comes from a study of cytomegalovirus exposure and HLA in healthy donors. The PCR ran on 60 Vbeta and 13 Jbeta primers. Assay used: immunoSEQ multiplex PCR; TCRdb lists only in-frame clones, some missing. The top ten clones hold 2% to 2.5% of a sample with about 270,000 clones, more than 55% of them seen once. The CDR3 sequence is 13 residues long. Trimming took off 3 bases at V and 9 bases at J, with 12 bases between the two ends. Per the germline V gene, CDR1 is MGHRA and CDR2 is YSYEKL. The origin of this receptor is a female donor in good health and CMV-seronegative. This chain links TRBV4-1 with TRBJ2-1; tentatively, D is TRBD2 (6 bases). The sequenced sample was PBMCs. CDR3: CASSHRLESEQFF. CDR3 coding DNA: TGCGCCAGCAGCCACCGACTAGAAAGTGAGCAGTTCTTC.